One sample yielded the 21 T cell receptor beta chains listed below, sequenced in a study of lymphopenia after photon versus proton radiotherapy. TCRdb's copy holds only in-frame clones and misses some; the assay was immunoSEQ multiplex PCR. The sample contains about 20,000 clones, 92% of which appear only once. The specimen was peripheral blood, collected from a patient treated with photon-based radiotherapy. The receptors come from a woman in her forties with cholangiocarcinoma.

The rearrangement joins TRBV7-2 to TRBJ1-6; 8 nucleotides match TRBD1. The J segment lost 10 bases and the V segment lost 2 bases, leaving 7 bases of the junction unmatched. Looked up from germline, CDR1 is SGHTA and CDR2 is FQGNSA. This CDR3 has 15 amino acids. CDR3 in amino acids: CASSLSTGVKSPLHF. The CDR3 DNA is TGTGCCAGCAGCTTATCGACAGGGGTTAAATCACCCCTCCACTTT.

This chain connects TRBV4-3 to TRBJ2-6; tentative D call: TRBD1 (5 bases). The V end lost 0 bases, the J end lost 0 bases, and 12 bases lay between the germline ends. Germline CDR1 LGHNA, CDR2 YSLEER. The CDR3 sequence is 18 residues long. CDR3 sequence: CASSQDARVGSGANVLTF. CDR3 nucleotides: TGCGCCAGCAGCCAAGACGCCAGGGTGGGCTCTGGGGCCAACGTCCTGACTTTC.

The chain couples TRBV5-6 to TRBJ2-3; TRBD2 matches 14 bases. This CDR3 has 15 residues. The junction had 2 bases not matched to a gene; V was cut back by 5 bases and J by 3 bases. Germline assignment: CDR1 SGHDT and CDR2 YYEEEE. CDR3 region: CASRTSGRATDTQYF. CDR3 DNA: TGTGCCAGCAGGACTAGCGGGAGGGCGACAGATACGCAGTATTTT.

This rearrangement joins TRBV6-5 to TRBJ1-4; D not certain. CDR1 and CDR2 (germline): MNHEY, SVGAGI. CDR3 length: 15 amino acids. Trimming stripped 4 bases from V and 4 bases from J, with 13 bases between. The CDR3 spells CASSSFRRNNEKLFF. CDR3 nucleotide sequence: TGTGCCAGCAGTTCTTTTCGACGGAATAATGAAAAACTGTTTTTT.

This clone was seen only once. This chain joins TRBV5-5 and TRBJ1-1; D is uncertain. The V end lost 1 base, the J end lost 1 base, and 20 bases lay between the germline ends. Germline values: CDR1 SGHKS, CDR2 YYEKEE (reference sequence). This CDR3 spans 18 amino acids. CDR3 bases: TGTGCCAGCAGCTTGCAAACGCAGGCGCTATTAAGGAACACTGAAGCTTTCTTT. This sequence encodes CASSLQTQALLRNTEAFF.

The chain couples TRBV2 to TRBJ2-1; D possibly corresponds to TRBD2 (5 bases). CDR3 length equals 10 residues. The germline CDR1 and CDR2 sequences are SNHLY and FYNNEI. V was clipped by 8 bases and J by 6 bases, with 5 bases between them. CDR3 region: CASRGNEQFF. For the CDR3, the DNA is TGTGCCAGCCGGGGCAATGAGCAGTTCTTC.

The rearrangement joins TRBV10-3 to TRBJ1-5; D call uncertain. This CDR3 contains 14 residues. Germline V gives CDR1 ENHRY, CDR2 SYGVKD. V gave up 4 bases and J gave up 2 bases, with 9 bases separating them. In DNA form, the CDR3 reads TGTGCCATCAGTGTGGGCGGGGGCAATCAGCCCCAGCATTTT. Its translation: CAISVGGGNQPQHF.

The chain combines TRBV27 with TRBJ1-2, with D maybe TRBD1 (5 bases). The CDR3 contains 16 residues. V shed 5 bases and J shed 4 bases, with 20 bases lying between them. The germline V gene has CDR1 MNHEY and CDR2 SMNVEV (reference sequence). CDR3 amino acids: CASSTNLGGIAYGYTF. The CDR3 DNA follows: TGTGCCAGCAGTACAAATCTCGGGGGGATCGCCTATGGCTACACCTTC.

The CDR3 protein is CASSYRQDNTEAFF. The CDR3 DNA sequence: TGTGCCAGCAGTTACCGCCAGGATAACACTGAAGCTTTCTTT. The chain has TRBV6-6 and TRBJ1-1, with unresolved D. The CDR3 contains 14 residues. V was shortened by 2 bases and J by 2 bases, with 9 bases between the two germline ends. In germline, CDR1 is MNHNY, CDR2 SVGAGI (reference sequence).

The J gene is TRBJ1-1, the V gene TRBV29-1; 9 nucleotides match TRBD1. This CDR3 spans 14 amino acids. J was trimmed by 0 bases and V by 7 bases; bases with no gene match: 6. Germline V gene lookup returns CDR1 SQVTM and CDR2 ANQGSEA. CDR3: CSASTGGLNTEAFF. For the CDR3, the DNA is TGCAGCGCCTCGACAGGGGGACTGAACACTGAAGCTTTCTTT.

The CDR3 sequence: CASSQGVGEDIQYF. DNA of the CDR3: TGTGCCAGCAGCCAGGGAGTGGGGGAGGACATTCAGTACTTC. The chain is built from TRBV4-2 and TRBJ2-4, with a tentative D call TRBD2 (6 bases). Germline V gives CDR1 LGHNA, CDR2 YNFKEQ. The CDR3 is 14 residues long. V was cut by 3 bases and J by 8 bases, with 14 bases left in between.

The count of this clone is one. The V call is TRBV19, the J call TRBJ2-6; 10 positions match TRBD1. The junction had 8 bases not matched to a gene; V was cut back by 5 bases and J by 4 bases. Germline CDR1 is LNHDA and CDR2 is SQIVND (reference sequence). The CDR3 consists of 17 residues. CDR3 amino acids: CASSPRDRGSGANVLTF. DNA for the CDR3: TGTGCCAGTAGTCCCCGGGACAGGGGATCAGGGGCCAACGTCCTGACTTTC.

The rearrangement links TRBV5-5 to TRBJ2-1, with TRBD1 as a possible D gene (6 bases). The CDR3 runs 14 residues. The V gene lost 0 bases and the J gene lost 8 bases, with 12 bases spanning the gap. Germline V lookup: CDR1 SGHKS, CDR2 YYEKEE (reference sequence). The CDR3 sequence: CASSLAYAGDEQFF. Written as DNA, the CDR3 is TGTGCCAGCAGCTTGGCGTACGCAGGGGATGAGCAGTTCTTC.

V and J are TRBV30 and TRBJ1-1; tentatively, D is TRBD1 (6 bases). Germline V gives CDR1 GTSNPN, CDR2 SVGIG (reference sequence). CDR3 length: 14 amino acids. Trimming took 2 bases from V and 10 from J, leaving 20 bases between them. Here the CDR3 DNA reads TGTGCCTGGAGTCAGAGGCAGGGGATTAAGGGAGCTTTCTTT. Translating gives CAWSQRQGIKGAFF.

This chain links TRBV10-1 with TRBJ2-1; TRBD2 might be the D (6 bases). Germline V lookup: CDR1 WNHNN, CDR2 SYGVQD (reference sequence). Trimming took 3 bases from V and 2 from J, leaving 14 bases between them. This CDR3 is 16 amino acids long. The CDR3: CASSDPSGGAYNEQFF. CDR3 nucleotide sequence: TGCGCCAGCAGTGATCCTTCAGGCGGGGCCTACAATGAGCAGTTCTTC.

The chain is built from TRBV7-9 and TRBJ2-1; 10 nucleotides align to TRBD2. The CDR3 totals 16 residues. The junction had 8 bases not matched to a gene; V was cut back by 5 bases and J by 4 bases. CDR1 and CDR2 (germline): SEHNR, FQNEAQ (reference sequence). CDR3 region: CASSEQTSGPYNEQFF. CDR3 nucleotide sequence: TGTGCCAGCAGCGAACAGACTAGCGGGCCATACAATGAGCAGTTCTTC. Together with reference TRBV7-9 and TRBJ2-1, the CDR3 gives the full variable domain: DTGVSQNPRHKITKRGQNVTFRCDPISEHNRLYWYRQTLGQGPEFLTYFQNEAQLEKSRLLSDRFSAERPKGSFSTLEIQRTEQGDSAMYLCASSEQTSGPYNEQFFGPGTRLTVL.

The chain recombines TRBV6-5 with TRBJ2-5; D perhaps matches TRBD1 (6 bases). CDR1 is MNHEY, CDR2 SVGAGI, per germline. CDR3 length: 15 residues. Trimming removed 0 bases at V and 4 bases at J, with 12 bases between. The CDR3 nucleotides read TGTGCCAGCAGTTACTCCGGACAGATTGGAGAGACCCAGTACTTC. It is translated as CASSYSGQIGETQYF.

V is TRBV2 and J is TRBJ1-5; 9 bases fit TRBD1. The CDR3 length is 13 residues. Germline V CDR1 and CDR2: SNHLY, FYNNEI. After removal of 9 bases from V and 7 bases from J, the junction contained 7 bases not matched to a gene. The CDR3 bases are TGTGCCAGAGGGACAGGGTACGGACAGCCCCAGCATTTT. It is translated as CARGTGYGQPQHF.

V usage is TRBV5-6 and J usage is TRBJ1-1; D call uncertain. Germline CDR1 reads SGHDT; CDR2 reads YYEEEE. The V end was cut by 2 bases, the J end by 3 bases, with 14 bases between. The CDR3 is 15 amino acids. CDR3 sequence reads: CASSFIQERYTEAFF. The CDR3 coding sequence is TGTGCCAGCAGCTTCATTCAGGAGAGGTACACTGAAGCTTTCTTT.

The V and J genes are TRBV9 and TRBJ2-2, with 7 bases aligning to TRBD2. Germline V gene data show CDR1 as SGDLS and CDR2 as YYNGEE. The CDR3 extends over 16 amino acids. J gave up 7 bases and V 4 bases, and 13 bases lay outside the gene matches. CDR3: CASSTRGDIRVGELFF. For the CDR3, the DNA is TGTGCCAGCAGCACCCGGGGGGATATCCGGGTCGGGGAGCTGTTTTTT.

The chain couples TRBV10-3 to TRBJ2-1; D gene unclear. The V gene's germline CDR1 is ENHRY and CDR2 SYGVKD. The V and J ends lost 3 bases and 7 bases respectively, with 10 bases between them. CDR3 length: 13 amino acids. This CDR3 is CAISDPRWNEQFF. The CDR3, as DNA: TGTGCCATCAGTGACCCCCGTTGGAATGAGCAGTTCTTC.